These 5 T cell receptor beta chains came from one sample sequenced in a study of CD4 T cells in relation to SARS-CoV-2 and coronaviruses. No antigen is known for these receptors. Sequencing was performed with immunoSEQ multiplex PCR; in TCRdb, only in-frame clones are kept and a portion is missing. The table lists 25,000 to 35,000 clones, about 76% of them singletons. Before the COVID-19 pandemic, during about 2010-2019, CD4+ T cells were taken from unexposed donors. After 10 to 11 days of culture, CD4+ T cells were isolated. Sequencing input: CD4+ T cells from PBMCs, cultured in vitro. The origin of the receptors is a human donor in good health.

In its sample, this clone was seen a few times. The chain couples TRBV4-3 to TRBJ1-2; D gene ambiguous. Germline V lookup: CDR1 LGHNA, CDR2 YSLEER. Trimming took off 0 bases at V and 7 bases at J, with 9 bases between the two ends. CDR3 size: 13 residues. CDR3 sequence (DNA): TGCGCCAGCAGCCAAGAGTTCGGAAGTGGCTACACCTTC. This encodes CASSQEFGSGYTF.

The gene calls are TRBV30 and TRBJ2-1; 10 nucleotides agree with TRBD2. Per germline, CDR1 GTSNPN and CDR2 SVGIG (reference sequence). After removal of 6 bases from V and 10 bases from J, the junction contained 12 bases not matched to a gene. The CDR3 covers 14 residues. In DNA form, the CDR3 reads TGTGCCTGTCTCTCCGGGACTAGCGTGGGGGAGCAGTTCTTC. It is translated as CACLSGTSVGEQFF. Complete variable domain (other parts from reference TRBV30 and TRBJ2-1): SQTIHQWPATLVQPVGSPLSLECTVEGTSNPNLYWYRQAAGRGLQLLFYSVGIGQISSEVPQNLSASRPQDRQFILSSKKLLLSDSGFYLCACLSGTSVGEQFFGPGTRLTVL.

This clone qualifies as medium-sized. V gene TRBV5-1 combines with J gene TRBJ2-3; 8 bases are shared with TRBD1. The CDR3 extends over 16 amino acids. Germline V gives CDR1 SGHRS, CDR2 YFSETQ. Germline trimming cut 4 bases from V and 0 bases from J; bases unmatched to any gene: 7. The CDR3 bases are TGCGCCAGCAGCGTCTCAGGGGGCATGAGCACAGATACGCAGTATTTT. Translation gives CASSVSGGMSTDTQYF.

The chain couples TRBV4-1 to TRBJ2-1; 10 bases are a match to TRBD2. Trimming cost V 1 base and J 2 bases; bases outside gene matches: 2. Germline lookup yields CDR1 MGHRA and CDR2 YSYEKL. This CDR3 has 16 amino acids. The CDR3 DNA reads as TGCGCCAGCAGCCAAGGTACTAGCGGGGCCTACAATGAGCAGTTCTTC. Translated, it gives CASSQGTSGAYNEQFF.

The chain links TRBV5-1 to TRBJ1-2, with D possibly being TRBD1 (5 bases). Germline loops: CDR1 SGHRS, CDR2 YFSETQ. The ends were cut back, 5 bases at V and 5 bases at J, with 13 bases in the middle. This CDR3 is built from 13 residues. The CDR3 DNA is TGCGCCAGCAGTCCGACAGAAGGATATGGCTACACCTTC. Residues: CASSPTEGYGYTF.